This entry concerns a single T cell receptor beta chain. Its specificity is not known. The data originate from a study of T cell responses to AZD1222 COVID-19 vaccine. Study outcomes and limitations: Distributed over spike, vaccine-associated CD4 TCRs predominated at 160-218 and 743-854.

The CDR3 loop spans 16 amino acids. Germline values: CDR1 LNHDA, CDR2 SQIVND (reference sequence). Unmatched junction bases numbered 16, after V lost 5 bases and J lost 7 bases. The assay was immunoSEQ multiplex PCR, and TCRdb's table has in-frame clones only and misses some. The table has 140,000 to 150,000 clones, approximately 88% seen once. The chain combines TRBV19 with TRBJ2-7; TRBD2 agrees at 8 bases. The input for sequencing was peripheral blood, taken on day 0 of AZD1222 vaccination. The sequence was collected from an adult in good health. This chain's CDR3 is CASSESPSAGVREQYF. CDR3 in DNA: TGTGCCAGTAGTGAGTCCCCGTCAGCGGGGGTGAGGGAGCAGTACTTC.